The TCR beta chain under discussion was sequenced for a study of Ad26.COV2.S vaccination and SARS-CoV-2 variants. Study information: Donor got 5x10^10 or 1x10^11 viral particles of Ad26.COV2.S. Study conclusions and caveats: Individuals receiving vaccine had higher spike-specific TCR breadth than placebo recipients did.

Trimming removed 5 bases at V and 2 bases at J, with 13 bases between. The CDR3 totals 14 residues. Germline CDR1 SGHAT, CDR2 FQNNGV. Treatment noted: around 19 received Ad26.COV2.S at low or high dose, single or two shots; 5 received placebo; per-sample allocation not given. Repertoires come from day 63 after the first vaccine or placebo injection. As for this clone: Its specificity is not known.

Libraries were prepared by immunoSEQ multiplex PCR; TCRdb keeps only in-frame clonotypes and omits some of them. The sample lists about 250,000 clones, 87% occurring once. This TCR was recovered from a person aged 18-60 years who received the Ad26.COV2.S COVID-19 vaccine or a placebo. The rearrangement links TRBV11-2 to TRBJ2-7; D is possibly TRBD2 (6 bases). The input for sequencing was peripheral blood, taken in a trial of Ad26.COV2.S vaccine versus placebo. This chain's CDR3 is CASSGLGLPYEQYF. CDR3 sequence (DNA): TGTGCCAGCAGCGGACTTGGACTACCCTACGAGCAGTACTTC.